Below, 18 T cell receptor beta chains from the same sample are listed, as sequenced in a study of STAT5B mutations in CD4+ large granular lymphocyte leukemia. The protocol was immunoSEQ multiplex PCR, while the TCRdb copy is restricted to in-frame clones and leaves out a portion. The sample consists of about 33,000 clones, 81% of them appearing once. The sample comprised CD4+ T cells from blood buffy coats. The source is a human donor in good health.

The CDR3 here is CATSTRRGQVGDTQYF. The DNA of the CDR3 is TGTGCCACCAGCACCCGGAGGGGACAGGTAGGAGATACGCAGTATTTT. The chain joins TRBV15 to TRBJ2-3; 8 nucleotides line up with TRBD1. V was pared by 4 bases and J by 5 bases, with 11 bases of the junction left unmatched. CDR1 and CDR2 from the germline V gene are LNHNV and YYDKDF (reference sequence). CDR3 size: 16 residues.

The chain joins TRBV28 to TRBJ1-5; no reliable D call. Germline values: CDR1 MDHEN, CDR2 SYDVKM. This CDR3 is built from 14 residues. The V end lost 6 bases, the J end lost 5 bases, and 14 bases lay between the germline ends. The DNA for the CDR3 is TGTGCCAGCAGGCCGATGGGCGGGGATCAGCCCCAGCATTTT. As protein: CASRPMGGDQPQHF.

J is TRBJ1-2 and V is TRBV11-2, with D hard to call. Per germline, CDR1 SGHAT and CDR2 FQNNGV. V shed 2 bases and J shed 8 bases, with 15 bases lying between them. There are 14 residues in the CDR3. The CDR3 DNA reads as TGTGCCAGCAGCTTAACACCCGAGGAGGTCGGCTACACCTTC. It encodes CASSLTPEEVGYTF.

This rearrangement joins TRBV7-2 to TRBJ2-4, with 7 bases lining up with TRBD2. CDR3 length: 13 amino acids. The germline gives CDR1 SGHTA, CDR2 FQGNSA. The trim removed 3 bases at V and 10 bases at J, leaving 6 bases unmatched. The CDR3 DNA follows: TGTGCCAGCAGCTTTGCGGGAGAATGGATTCAGTACTTC. This gives the protein CASSFAGEWIQYF.

The chain uses TRBV27 and TRBJ1-2; D not resolved. The CDR3 is made up of 14 amino acids. CDR1 is MNHEY and CDR2 is SMNVEV in the germline V gene (reference sequence). V was shortened by 2 bases and J by 6 bases, with 13 bases between the two germline ends. The CDR3 here is CASSLVGVGHGYTF. The CDR3 DNA is TGTGCCAGCAGTTTAGTGGGTGTTGGGCATGGCTACACCTTC.

V gene TRBV15 combines with J gene TRBJ2-7; tentative D call: TRBD2 (5 bases). V gave up 0 bases and J gave up 0 bases, with 9 bases separating them. The CDR3 has 15 amino acids. The germline V gene encodes CDR1 LNHNV and CDR2 YYDKDF (reference sequence). The CDR3 sequence is CATSRDPRDSYEQYF. CDR3 nucleotides: TGTGCCACCAGCAGAGATCCCCGGGACTCCTACGAGCAGTACTTC.

This clone was observed once. This chain joins TRBV4-2 and TRBJ2-1; 14 nucleotides match TRBD2. Germline CDR1 reads LGHNA; CDR2 reads YNFKEQ. V was pared by 3 bases and J by 4 bases, with 2 bases of the junction left unmatched. The CDR3 loop spans 16 amino acids. Here the CDR3 reads CASSHGTSGGYNEQFF. DNA of the CDR3: TGTGCCAGCAGCCACGGGACTAGCGGGGGATACAATGAGCAGTTCTTC.

The V call is TRBV4-3, the J call TRBJ2-2; 8 bases line up with TRBD1. Germline V gene sequence: CDR1 LGHNA, CDR2 YSLEER. V lost 0 bases and J lost 6; bases outside the gene matches: 6. The CDR3 is made up of 16 amino acids. The CDR3 DNA sequence: TGCGCCAGCAGCCAAGAGTGGCAGGGGGCATCCGGGGAGCTGTTTTTT. It specifies CASSQEWQGASGELFF.

V usage is TRBV21-1 and J usage is TRBJ2-2. TRBV21-1 is annotated as a pseudogene. The CDR3 length is 13 residues. The CDR3, as DNA: TGTGCCAGCAGCAAAGGAAAGACCCGGGAGCTGTTTTTT. The encoded protein is CASSKGKTRELFF.

The chain joins TRBV7-2 to TRBJ2-7, with D tentatively TRBD1 (7 bases). Looked up from germline, CDR1 is SGHTA and CDR2 is FQGNSA. V was shortened by 5 bases and J by 3 bases, with 11 bases between the two germline ends. The CDR3 has 13 amino acids. CDR3 coding DNA: TGTGCCAGCAGCGGAGGGGGCTTCTACGAGCAGTACTTC. Its translation: CASSGGGFYEQYF.

The CDR3 sequence is CASSPSGLVRNTEAFF. CDR3 sequence (DNA): TGTGCCAGCAGCCCGTCTGGTTTAGTTCGGAACACTGAAGCTTTCTTT. V and J are TRBV28 and TRBJ1-1, with no clear D. Trimming pared 6 bases from V and 1 base from J, leaving 18 bases between. The germline CDR1 and CDR2 sequences are MDHEN and SYDVKM. This CDR3 has 16 residues.

This clone was detected a few times. J is TRBJ1-2 and V is TRBV25-1; D is unclear. The V gene lost 1 base and the J gene lost 4 bases, with 7 bases spanning the gap. The CDR3 sequence is 13 residues long. CDR1 MGHDK and CDR2 SYGVNS come from the germline V gene. For the CDR3, the DNA is TGTGCCAGCAGTGAATTGGGCCTCTATGGCTACACCTTC. Residues: CASSELGLYGYTF.

J is TRBJ2-5 and V is TRBV5-1; 8 bases agree with TRBD1. V trimming: 4 bases; J trimming: 1 base; junction bases outside the gene matches: 3. The length of the CDR3 is 14 residues. Germline V CDR1 and CDR2: SGHRS, YFSETQ. CDR3 nucleotides: TGCGCCAGCAGCCCGGACAGGGTCCAAGAGACCCAGTACTTC. This encodes CASSPDRVQETQYF.

V is TRBV6-6 and J is TRBJ2-4; 9 bases are shared with TRBD1. CDR1 and CDR2 (germline): MNHNY, SVGAGI (reference sequence). The CDR3 sequence is 16 residues long. V lost 5 bases and J lost 1; bases outside the gene matches: 6. The CDR3: CASSPRTGVAKNIQYF. As DNA, the CDR3 is TGTGCCAGCAGTCCCCGGACAGGGGTGGCCAAAAACATTCAGTACTTC.

The rearrangement uses TRBV7-2 and TRBJ1-3; D gene ambiguous. The germline gives CDR1 SGHTA, CDR2 FQGNSA. This CDR3 spans 15 amino acids. V shed 4 bases and J shed 0 bases, with 10 bases lying between them. This CDR3 reads CASSSRRFSGNTIYF. As DNA, the CDR3 is TGTGCCAGCAGCTCTCGACGGTTCTCTGGAAACACCATATATTTT.

The chain carries TRBV5-8 and TRBJ1-1; D not certain. In germline, CDR1 is SGHTS, CDR2 YDEGEE. V lost 0 bases to trimming and J lost 3 bases, with 9 bases between them. The CDR3 has 14 residues. CDR3: CASSLGGEDTEAFF. CDR3 nucleotides: TGTGCCAGCAGCTTGGGCGGGGAGGACACTGAAGCTTTCTTT.

The chain is built from TRBV28 and TRBJ2-1; TRBD2 aligns across 9 bases. V trimming: 4 bases; J trimming: 8 bases; junction bases outside the gene matches: 9. Germline lookup yields CDR1 MDHEN and CDR2 SYDVKM. The CDR3 has 15 residues. CDR3 sequence: CASSSRLAGVYEQFF. CDR3 coding DNA: TGTGCCAGCAGTTCCCGTTTAGCGGGAGTCTATGAGCAGTTCTTC.

V is TRBV5-1 and J is TRBJ2-7, with 9 bases lining up with TRBD2. This CDR3 region has 17 residues. The V and J ends lost 1 base and 2 bases, in that order; junction bases with no gene match: 10. Germline V lookup: CDR1 SGHRS, CDR2 YFSETQ. Here the CDR3 reads CASSLIGVASGTYEQYF. The CDR3, as DNA: TGCGCCAGCAGCTTGATCGGGGTGGCTAGCGGGACCTACGAGCAGTACTTC. Drawing the rest from reference TRBV5-1 and TRBJ2-7, the complete variable domain is KAGVTQTPRYLIKTRGQQVTLSCSPISGHRSVSWYQQTPGQGLQFLFEYFSETQRNKGNFPGRFSGRQFSNSRSEMNVSTLELGDSALYLCASSLIGVASGTYEQYFGPGTRLTVT.